The source of this TCR beta chain is a study of T cell responses to AZD1222 COVID-19 vaccine (dated by TCRdb to about 2021). Regarding the complete study: AZD1222 recipients whose second dose came at about 4 weeks and those whose second dose came at about 12 weeks were combined into one group, since spike-specific TCR depth and breadth did not differ between the two schedules. A total of 233 trial participants underwent TCR sequencing, of whom some 210 received two doses of AZD1222 and some 25 received two doses of the MenACWY control vaccine. Trial participants were enrolled into age subgroups of 18-55, 56-69 and 70-plus years, which contained around 140, 26 and 57 TCR-sequenced participants, respectively. What the research found in general, with its limitations: Reportedly, close to half of the unique spike-specific TCRs recognized epitopes lying outside the regions that are mutated in the B.1.351 and B.1.1.7 variants. Only a handful of AZD1222 recipients were SARS-CoV-2 seropositive at baseline, limiting conclusions about previously exposed vaccinees. Participants were mostly white British, with more females than males. The authors suggested clonal diversity may have been underestimated. In the small 56-69-year group, the increase in depth fell short of significance, most likely because of low power. Vaccine-associated CD4 TCRs spanned the whole spike protein, with dominant responses in regions 160-218 and 743-854. No day 14 peak-response samples were available, so repertoires were characterized only after the peak T cell response. After two AZD1222 doses, both the breadth and the depth of spike-specific TCRs were significantly higher than at day 0 and than in MenACWY recipients.

The label giving this sample's time point can be read as: baseline before first vaccination. Samples from vaccinated people were obtained from the UK trials COV001 and COV002, which included a single-blind randomized controlled phase 2/3 trial of AZD1222 (ChAdOx1 nCoV-19) in healthy adults. Trial participant PBMC samples were collected at day 0 and day 28 after the second dose for TCRbeta chain sequencing. The CDR3 regions of human TCRbeta chains were analyzed by immunosequencing. The paper's processing steps were these. TCRs in the repertoires were compared against a reference library of SARS-CoV-2-specific TCRs that had been generated with the MIRA antigen-specificity platform. Breadth meant the fraction of unique TCRs that were SARS-CoV-2-associated, whereas depth meant the fraction of total T cells that were SARS-CoV-2-associated. Each spike-specific TCR was assigned to its reactive spike region and to a CD4 or CD8 class using the MIRA data. Log10-transformed breadth and depth values were compared by one-way ANOVA with Sidak's multiple comparisons tests. TCRdb provides this immuneACCESS table in a form limited to in-frame rearrangements. Some clones are lacking; in checked studies, under half of them reflect an unresolved V gene, and why the rest are absent is not known. The DNA gave D and trimming, while V, J and clone size come from that table. The sample table contains roughly 100,000 clones; only one count was recorded for approximately 89% of them. The top ten clonotypes cover more than 20% of the sample.

The junction shows trimming of 5 bases on V and 5 bases on J, and the gene matches do not reach 5 bases of it. The CDR3 holds 13 amino acids from the cysteine to the phenylalanine. Only the CDR3 DNA stays, 39 bases, in frame from base 1. Comment on this clone: The antigen it recognizes is unknown. Within one base of it there is no much larger clone, and no base qualities were kept.

The receptor comes from an adult in good health. Material: peripheral blood, obtained on day 0 of AZD1222 vaccination. The V and J genes are TRBV12-3 or TRBV12-4 and TRBJ1-1, with 7 bases aligning to TRBD1. The CDR3 protein: CASSKGGATEAFF. The DNA sequence is as follows: TGTGCCAGCAGTAAAGGGGGCGCGACTGAAGCTTTCTTT.